The 11 T cell receptor beta chains below all came from one sample that was sequenced in a study of T-cell memory formation after mild COVID-19. TCRdb recomputed calls from the 5' RACE reads with MiXCR, one row per CDR3 protein. The sample has approximately 480,000 distinct CDR3 sequences; 18% are singletons. Source material: PBMCs or a T cell subset sorted from them (not recorded which). Source of these receptors: an adult woman who had mild COVID-19 (a few samples of this study predate the infection). Cell type and time point are not known.

The chain links TRBV19 to TRBJ2-7; D might be TRBD2 (6 bases). The germline V gene encodes CDR1 LNHDA and CDR2 SQIVND (reference sequence). Trimming removed 7 bases at V and 0 bases at J, with 13 bases between. This CDR3 is 14 amino acids long. The DNA of the CDR3 is TGTGCCAGTACCCCTAGCGACGGCTCCTACGAGCAGTACTTC. Encoded protein: CASTPSDGSYEQYF.

There are a few counts of this clonotype. This chain joins TRBV6-5 and TRBJ2-6; D is uncertain. Germline CDR1 is MNHEY and CDR2 is SVGAGI. The CDR3 is made up of 13 amino acids. V was shortened by 8 bases and J by 2 bases, with 7 bases between the two germline ends. The CDR3 loop reads CASLNTGANVLTF. The CDR3 DNA follows: TGTGCCAGCCTGAATACTGGGGCCAACGTCCTGACTTTC.

In DNA form, the CDR3 reads TGTGCCAGCAGCCAGGGACTAGCGGGGGAGAATGAGCAGTTCTTC. Amino acid sequence: CASSQGLAGENEQFF. The genes are TRBV12-3 or TRBV12-4 and TRBJ2-1, with 14 bases identical to TRBD2. This CDR3 contains 15 residues. The J segment lost 7 bases and the V segment lost 6 bases, leaving 5 bases of the junction unmatched.

The chain recombines TRBV30 with TRBJ1-1; a weak D match, TRBD1 (5 bases). V was clipped by 2 bases and J by 3 bases, with 19 bases between them. The CDR3 is made up of 16 amino acids. From germline, CDR1 is GTSNPN and CDR2 SVGIG (reference sequence). In DNA form, the CDR3 reads TGTGCCTGGAGTTTCGGGCAGGGCATAATGCACACTGAAGCTTTCTTT. This gives the protein CAWSFGQGIMHTEAFF.

This clonotype turned up a few times. This chain uses TRBV29-1 with TRBJ2-7; 7 bases agree with TRBD1. This CDR3 contains 13 residues. The junction had 6 bases not matched to a gene; V was cut back by 7 bases and J by 0 bases. Germline V gene lookup returns CDR1 SQVTM and CDR2 ANQGSEA. In DNA, the CDR3 is TGCAGCGCCATGACAGGGAGCTCCTACGAGCAGTACTTC. It specifies CSAMTGSSYEQYF.

The chain has TRBV5-1 and TRBJ1-6; tentative D call: TRBD1 (5 bases). The CDR3 has 15 residues. The germline V and J ends were trimmed by 4 bases and 6 bases, with 14 bases remaining between them. Per germline, CDR1 SGHRS and CDR2 YFSETQ. As DNA, the CDR3 is TGCGCCAGCAGCCAAGAGGGACTAAGTAATTCACCCCTCCACTTT. It is translated as CASSQEGLSNSPLHF.

The gene calls are TRBV4-2 and TRBJ2-7; 10 bases match TRBD2. Germline V gene lookup returns CDR1 LGHNA and CDR2 YNFKEQ. The CDR3 loop spans 17 amino acids. V shed 3 bases, J shed 5 bases, and the junction held 13 bases outside the gene matches. The CDR3 DNA reads TGTGCCAGCAGCCAGGCACCCTCTAGCGGGAGAGGGGACGAGCAGTACTTC. It codes for CASSQAPSSGRGDEQYF.

Concerning this clonotype: One junction end does not reproduce the germline sequence, and a read error may be involved. The DNA of the CDR3 is TGTGCCAGTACGAAACAGGGGAACACCGGGGAGCTGTATTTT. The encoded protein is CASTKQGNTGELYF. This chain connects TRBV11-2 to TRBJ2-2, with TRBD1 matching 7 bases. The germline gives CDR1 SGHAT, CDR2 FQNNGV. The CDR3 consists of 14 residues.

The chain is built from TRBV9 and TRBJ2-7; tentatively, D is TRBD1 (7 bases). V was trimmed by 3 bases and J by 5 bases, leaving 15 bases between them. This CDR3 region has 14 residues. From germline, CDR1 is SGDLS and CDR2 YYNGEE. CDR3 sequence: CASSERTGGDEQYF. As DNA, the CDR3 is TGTGCCAGCAGCGAGCGGACAGGAGGGGACGAGCAGTACTTC.

This clonotype was seen more than once but under ten times. This rearrangement joins TRBV5-1 to TRBJ2-3, with 7 bases aligning to TRBD2. In germline, CDR1 is SGHRS, CDR2 YFSETQ. The CDR3 extends over 14 amino acids. J gave up 9 bases and V 0 bases, and 7 bases lay outside the gene matches. The CDR3 loop reads CASSLERGVVTQYF. CDR3 DNA: TGCGCCAGCAGCTTGGAACGGGGGGTGGTAACGCAGTATTTT.

The chain carries TRBV6-2 or TRBV6-3 and TRBJ2-3; a weak D match, TRBD2 (5 bases). There are 15 residues in the CDR3. Trimming removed 7 bases at V and 2 bases at J, with 16 bases between. Looked up from germline, CDR1 is MNHEY and CDR2 is SVGEGT. The CDR3 coding sequence is TGTGCCAGCACCTTGGACTTGGCCTCCACAGATACGCAGTATTTT. It is translated as CASTLDLASTDTQYF.